This T cell receptor beta chain was captured by sequencing in a study of blood T cell repertoires in COVID-19. At the level of the study: T cells, B-cell-depleted T cells, or PBMCs provided the cDNA or gDNA that served as material.

This clone has just a few counts. Original methodology: Nucleated cell counts were estimated from reference gene primer amplification. Clones were read by immunoSEQ multiplex PCR, and TCRdb kept only the in-frame ones, dropping some. D and trimming come from the DNA, and the V and J calls and clone size come from that table. The repertoire includes around 170,000 clones, about nine tenths of them detected once, and 9% sits in the top ten. Germline V gene data show CDR1 as MNHEY and CDR2 as SVGAGI. Between the trimmed V and J ends, which lost 8 bases and 5 bases, there was a span of 21 bases. CDR3 length equals 15 residues.

This clonotype originated in a woman between 18 and 29 years old who had recovered from COVID-19. What was sequenced was PBMCs or T cells enriched from blood (not recorded which). The chain is built from TRBV6-5 and TRBJ1-2; D is perhaps TRBD1 (5 bases). The CDR3 is CASHKRSGNLYGYTF. The CDR3 DNA reads as TGTGCCAGCCATAAGCGCTCAGGGAACCTTTATGGCTACACCTTC.